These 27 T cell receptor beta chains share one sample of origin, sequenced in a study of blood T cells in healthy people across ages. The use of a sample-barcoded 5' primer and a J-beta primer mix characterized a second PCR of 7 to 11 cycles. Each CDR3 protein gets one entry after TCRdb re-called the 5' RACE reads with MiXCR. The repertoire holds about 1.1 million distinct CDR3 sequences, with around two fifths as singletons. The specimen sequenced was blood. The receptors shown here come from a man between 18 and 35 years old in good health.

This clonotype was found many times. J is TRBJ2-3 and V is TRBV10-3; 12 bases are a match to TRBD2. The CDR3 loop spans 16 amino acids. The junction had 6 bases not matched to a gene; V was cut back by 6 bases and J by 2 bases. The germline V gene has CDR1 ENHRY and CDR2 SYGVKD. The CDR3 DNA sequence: TGTGCCATCAGCCGGACTAGCGGGGAGGTCACAGATACGCAGTATTTT. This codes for CAISRTSGEVTDTQYF.

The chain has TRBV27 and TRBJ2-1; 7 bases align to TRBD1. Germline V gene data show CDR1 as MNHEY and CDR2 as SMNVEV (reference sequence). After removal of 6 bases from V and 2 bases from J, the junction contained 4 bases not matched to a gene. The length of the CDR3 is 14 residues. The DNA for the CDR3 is TGTGCCAGCAGACCGACAGGGCCCTACAATGAGCAGTTCTTC. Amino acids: CASRPTGPYNEQFF.

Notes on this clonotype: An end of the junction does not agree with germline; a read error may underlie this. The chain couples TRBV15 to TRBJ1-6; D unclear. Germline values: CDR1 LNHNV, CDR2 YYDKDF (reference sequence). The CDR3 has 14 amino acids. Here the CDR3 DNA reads TGTGCCACCAGCAGAGATGCCCGTTCGTCACCCCCCCACTTT. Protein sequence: CATSRDARSSPPHF.

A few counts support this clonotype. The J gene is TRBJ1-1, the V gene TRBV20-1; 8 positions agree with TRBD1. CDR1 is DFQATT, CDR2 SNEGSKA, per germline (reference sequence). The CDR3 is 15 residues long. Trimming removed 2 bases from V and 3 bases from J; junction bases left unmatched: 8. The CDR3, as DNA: TGCAGTGCTAGAACATCACAGGGGGGATACACTGAAGCTTTCTTT. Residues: CSARTSQGGYTEAFF.

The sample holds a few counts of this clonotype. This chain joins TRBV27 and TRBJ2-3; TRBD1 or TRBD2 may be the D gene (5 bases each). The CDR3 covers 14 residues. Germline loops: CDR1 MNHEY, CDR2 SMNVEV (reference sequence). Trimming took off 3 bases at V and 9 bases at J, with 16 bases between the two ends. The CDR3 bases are TGTGCCAGCAGTTTCCGGGACGATCTTTACACGCAGTATTTT. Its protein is CASSFRDDLYTQYF.

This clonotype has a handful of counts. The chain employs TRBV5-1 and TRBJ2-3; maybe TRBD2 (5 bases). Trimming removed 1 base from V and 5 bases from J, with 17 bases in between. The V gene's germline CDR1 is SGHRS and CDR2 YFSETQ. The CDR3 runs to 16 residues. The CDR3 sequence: CASSLPSRARGDTQYF. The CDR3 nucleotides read TGCGCCAGCAGCTTGCCCTCGCGGGCAAGAGGAGATACGCAGTATTTT.

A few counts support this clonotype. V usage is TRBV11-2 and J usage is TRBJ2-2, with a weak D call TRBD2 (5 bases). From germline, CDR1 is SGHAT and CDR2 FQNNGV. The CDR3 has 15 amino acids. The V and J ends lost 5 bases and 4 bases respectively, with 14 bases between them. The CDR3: CASSLELDFTGELFF. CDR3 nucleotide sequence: TGTGCCAGCAGCCTCGAACTAGACTTCACCGGGGAGCTGTTTTTT. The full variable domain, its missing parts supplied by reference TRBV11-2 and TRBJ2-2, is EAGVAQSPRYKIIEKRQSVAFWCNPISGHATLYWYQQILGQGPKLLIQFQNNGVVDDSQLPKDRFSAERLKGVDSTLKIQPAKLEDSAVYLCASSLELDFTGELFFGEGSRLTVL.

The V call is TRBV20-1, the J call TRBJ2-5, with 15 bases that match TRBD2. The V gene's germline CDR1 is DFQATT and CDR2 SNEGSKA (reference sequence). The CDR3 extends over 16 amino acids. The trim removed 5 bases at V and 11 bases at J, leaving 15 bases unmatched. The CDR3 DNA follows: TGCAGTGCTGGGACTAGCGGGGGGTCCCGTTACAATGAGCAGTACTTC. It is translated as CSAGTSGGSRYNEQYF.

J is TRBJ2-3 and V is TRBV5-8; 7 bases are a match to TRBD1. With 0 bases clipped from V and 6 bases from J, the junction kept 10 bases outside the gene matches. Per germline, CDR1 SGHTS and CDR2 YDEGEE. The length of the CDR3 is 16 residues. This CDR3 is CASSLAKGGSSDTQYF. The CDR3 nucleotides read TGTGCCAGCAGCTTGGCAAAAGGGGGCTCATCGGATACGCAGTATTTT.

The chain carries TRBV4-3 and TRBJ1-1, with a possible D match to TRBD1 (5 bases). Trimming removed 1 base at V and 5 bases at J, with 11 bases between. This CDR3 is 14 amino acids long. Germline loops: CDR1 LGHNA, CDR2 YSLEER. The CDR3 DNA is TGCGCCAGCAGCCAAGTAATGGGGGATACTGAAGCTTTCTTT. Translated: CASSQVMGDTEAFF.

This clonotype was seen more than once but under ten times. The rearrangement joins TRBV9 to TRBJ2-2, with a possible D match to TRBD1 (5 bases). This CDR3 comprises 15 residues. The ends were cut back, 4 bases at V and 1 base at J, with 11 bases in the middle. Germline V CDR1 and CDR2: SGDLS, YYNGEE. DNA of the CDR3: TGTGCCAGCAGCCTCCTGCAGGGGAACACCGGGGAGCTGTTTTTT. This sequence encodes CASSLLQGNTGELFF. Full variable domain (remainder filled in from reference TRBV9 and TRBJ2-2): DSGVTQTPKHLITATGQRVTLRCSPRSGDLSVYWYQQSLDQGLQFLIQYYNGEERAKGNILERFSAQQFPDLHSELNLSSLELGDSALYFCASSLLQGNTGELFFGEGSRLTVL.

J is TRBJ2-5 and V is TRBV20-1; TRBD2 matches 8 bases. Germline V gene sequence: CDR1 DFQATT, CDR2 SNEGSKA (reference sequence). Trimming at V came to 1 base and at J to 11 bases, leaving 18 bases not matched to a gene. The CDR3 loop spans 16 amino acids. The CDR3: CSARASGGGWENEQYF. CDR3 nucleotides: TGCAGTGCTAGAGCTTCCGGCGGGGGGTGGGAAAATGAGCAGTACTTC.

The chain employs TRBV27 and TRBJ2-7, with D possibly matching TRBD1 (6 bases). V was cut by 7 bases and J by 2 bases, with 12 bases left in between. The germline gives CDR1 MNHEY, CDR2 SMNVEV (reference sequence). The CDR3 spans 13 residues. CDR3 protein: CASIGTSPYEQYF. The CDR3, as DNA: TGTGCCAGCATCGGGACATCCCCCTACGAGCAGTACTTC.

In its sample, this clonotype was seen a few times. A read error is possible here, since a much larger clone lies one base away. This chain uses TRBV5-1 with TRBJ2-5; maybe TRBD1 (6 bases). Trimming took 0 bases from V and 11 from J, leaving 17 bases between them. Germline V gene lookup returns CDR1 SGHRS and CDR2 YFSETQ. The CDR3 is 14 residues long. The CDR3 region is CASSLAPGDDEQYF. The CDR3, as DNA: TGCGCCAGCAGCTTGGCCCCAGGGGACGATGAGCAGTACTTC.

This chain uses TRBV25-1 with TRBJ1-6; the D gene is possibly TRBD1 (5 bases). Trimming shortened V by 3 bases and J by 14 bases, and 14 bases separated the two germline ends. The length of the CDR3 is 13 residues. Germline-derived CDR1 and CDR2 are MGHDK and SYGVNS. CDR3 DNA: TGTGCCAGCAGTGAGACCCAGCAGGGAACCCTCCACTTT. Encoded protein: CASSETQQGTLHF.

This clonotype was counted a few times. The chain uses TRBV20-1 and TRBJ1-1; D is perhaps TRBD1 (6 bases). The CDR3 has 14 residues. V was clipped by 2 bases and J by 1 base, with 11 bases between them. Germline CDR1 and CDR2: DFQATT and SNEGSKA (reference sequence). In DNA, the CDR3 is TGCAGTGCTAGACGTTCACAGGGGAACACTGAAGCTTTCTTT. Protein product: CSARRSQGNTEAFF.

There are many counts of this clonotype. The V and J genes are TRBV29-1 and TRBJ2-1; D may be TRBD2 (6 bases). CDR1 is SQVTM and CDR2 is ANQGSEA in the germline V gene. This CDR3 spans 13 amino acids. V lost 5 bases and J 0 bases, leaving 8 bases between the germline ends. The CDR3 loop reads CSVSGGSYNEQFF. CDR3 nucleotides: TGCAGCGTTTCCGGGGGCTCCTACAATGAGCAGTTCTTC.

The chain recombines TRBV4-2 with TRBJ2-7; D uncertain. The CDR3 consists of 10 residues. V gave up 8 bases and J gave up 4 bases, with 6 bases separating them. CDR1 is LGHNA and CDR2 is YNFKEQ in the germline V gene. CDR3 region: CASGEYEQYF. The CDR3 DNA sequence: TGTGCCAGCGGGGAATACGAGCAGTACTTC.

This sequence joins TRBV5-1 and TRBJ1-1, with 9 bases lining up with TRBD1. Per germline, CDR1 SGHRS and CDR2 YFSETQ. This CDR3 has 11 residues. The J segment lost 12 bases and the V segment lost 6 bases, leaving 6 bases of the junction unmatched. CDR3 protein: CASIQGALTFF. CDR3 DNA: TGCGCCAGCATACAGGGGGCGCTTACTTTCTTT.

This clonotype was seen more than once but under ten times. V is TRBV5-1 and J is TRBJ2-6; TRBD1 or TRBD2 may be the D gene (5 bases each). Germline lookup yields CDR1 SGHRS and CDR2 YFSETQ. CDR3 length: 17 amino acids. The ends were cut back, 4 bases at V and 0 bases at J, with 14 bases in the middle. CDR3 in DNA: TGCGCCAGCAGCCTGGGGACGGTGGTCTCTGGGGCCAACGTCCTGACTTTC. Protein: CASSLGTVVSGANVLTF.

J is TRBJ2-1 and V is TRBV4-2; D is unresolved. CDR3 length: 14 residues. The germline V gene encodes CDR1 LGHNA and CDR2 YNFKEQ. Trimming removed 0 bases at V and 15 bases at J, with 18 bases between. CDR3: CASSQDLGLGRAFF. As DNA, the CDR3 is TGTGCCAGCAGCCAAGATCTCGGGTTGGGTCGCGCGTTCTTC.

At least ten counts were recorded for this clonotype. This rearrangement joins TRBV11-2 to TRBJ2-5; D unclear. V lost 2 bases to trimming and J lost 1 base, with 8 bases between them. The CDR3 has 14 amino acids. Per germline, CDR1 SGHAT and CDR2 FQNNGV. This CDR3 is CASSLSRAQETQYF. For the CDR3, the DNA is TGTGCCAGCAGCTTATCAAGGGCCCAAGAGACCCAGTACTTC.

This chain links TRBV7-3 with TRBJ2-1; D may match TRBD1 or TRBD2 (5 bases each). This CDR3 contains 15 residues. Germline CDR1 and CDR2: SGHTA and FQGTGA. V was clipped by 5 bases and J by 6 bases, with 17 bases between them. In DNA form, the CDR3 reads TGTGCCAGCAGCCAGGGACGAGGCTCCGGCAATGAGCAGTTCTTC. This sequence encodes CASSQGRGSGNEQFF.

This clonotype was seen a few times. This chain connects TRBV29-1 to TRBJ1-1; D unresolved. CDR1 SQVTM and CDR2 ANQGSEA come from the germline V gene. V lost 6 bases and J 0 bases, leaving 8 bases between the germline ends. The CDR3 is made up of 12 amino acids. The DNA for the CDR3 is TGCAGCGTAAGGGCTCTGAACACTGAAGCTTTCTTT. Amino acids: CSVRALNTEAFF.

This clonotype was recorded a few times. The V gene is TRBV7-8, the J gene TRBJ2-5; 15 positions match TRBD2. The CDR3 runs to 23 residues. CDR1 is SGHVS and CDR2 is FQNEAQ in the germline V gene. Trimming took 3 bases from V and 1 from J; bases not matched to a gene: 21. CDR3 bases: TGTGCCAGCAGCTTTCCTATCGCCGGGACTAGCGGGGGGCCTCCTATCTTCCAAGAGACCCAGTACTTC. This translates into CASSFPIAGTSGGPPIFQETQYF.

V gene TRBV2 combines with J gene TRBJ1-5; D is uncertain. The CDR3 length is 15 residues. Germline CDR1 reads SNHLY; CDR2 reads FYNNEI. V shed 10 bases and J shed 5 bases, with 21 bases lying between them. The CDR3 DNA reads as TGTGCCACCAGCCGGGCGCGCTCAAACGATCAGCCCCAGCATTTT. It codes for CATSRARSNDQPQHF.

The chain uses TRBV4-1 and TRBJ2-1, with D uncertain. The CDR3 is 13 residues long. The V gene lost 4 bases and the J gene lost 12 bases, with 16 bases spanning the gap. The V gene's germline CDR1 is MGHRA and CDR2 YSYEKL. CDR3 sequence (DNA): TGCGCCAGCAGCCGTTTCCTAGGGTACGGGCAGTTCTTC. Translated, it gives CASSRFLGYGQFF.